This record concerns one T cell receptor beta chain sequence. Its antigen is currently unknown. Survey sequencing of tumors mostly used 4 to 5.5 ug DNA, two replicates. Sequencing used immunoSEQ multiplex PCR; TCRdb keeps in-frame clones, though not all of them. The sample includes approximately 15,000 clones, around 34% of them seen just once. Noted time point: after neoadjuvant nivolumab, at surgical resection. These newly diagnosed stage II-IVA oral cavity squamous cell carcinoma patients had no prior systemic or radiation treatment. The data derive from a study of neoadjuvant anti-PD-1 for oral cavity cancer. The overall study: Patients without progression received a fourth nivolumab dose around day 43, then surgical resection on days 50-56.

Trimming pared 8 bases from V and 9 bases from J, leaving 18 bases between. The CDR3 covers 14 residues. Study-wide points: TCR analyses covered only a few patients per response group.

The material was tumor tissue, obtained after nivolumab (anti-PD-1) treatment. The source is a person aged 40 to 85 with oral cavity squamous cell carcinoma. V and J are TRBV5-3 and TRBJ1-6, with D possibly being TRBD1 (5 bases). TRBV5-3 is labeled an ORF, and its function is uncertain. The CDR3 nucleotides read TGTGCCAGCAGTCCAGGGAATTTGGGTTCACCCCTCCACTTT. Translating it yields CASSPGNLGSPLHF.